The rows below give T cell receptor beta chains drawn from one sample of a study of Ad26.COV2.S vaccination and SARS-CoV-2 variants. Data came from immunoSEQ multiplex PCR; TCRdb stores just in-frame clones and leaves some out. Among a few hundred thousand clones listed, roughly 91% were seen once. Sequenced here: peripheral blood, sampled in a trial of Ad26.COV2.S vaccine versus placebo. The receptors come from a person between 18 and 65 years old who received the Ad26.COV2.S COVID-19 vaccine or a placebo. The CDR3 runs from the conserved cysteine through the conserved F or W. Fields, in order: CDR3 length, J gene, V gene, D gene, clone size, CDR3 DNA, CDR3 protein. A D gene is named only where the DNA matches it firmly. Size is stated for part of the rows, as once, few or many counts, or as a class when the clone is expanded.

len: 17; j_gene: TRBJ1-5; v_gene: TRBV7-2; d_gene: NA; abundance: NA; CDR3nt: TGTGCCAGCAGCTTAGCGGGGGGGAGGGGCCGGAATCAGCCCCAGCATTTT; CDR3aa: CASSLAGGRGRNQPQHF
len: 15; j_gene: TRBJ2-5; v_gene: TRBV6-2/TRBV6-3; d_gene: NA; abundance: NA; CDR3nt: TGTGCCAGCAGTTACTCTCAGGGTTTACAAGAGACCCAGTACTTC; CDR3aa: CASSYSQGLQETQYF
len: 19; j_gene: TRBJ2-1; v_gene: TRBV7-9; d_gene: NA; abundance: NA; CDR3nt: TGTGCCAGCAGCTTAGTAGGAGGGTCCCGACAGGGCTCCTACAATGAGCAGTTCTTC; CDR3aa: CASSLVGGSRQGSYNEQFF
len: 14; j_gene: TRBJ1-1; v_gene: TRBV5-6; d_gene: NA; abundance: NA; CDR3nt: TGTGCCAGCAGCTTACAGGGCCCGAACACTGAAGCTTTCTTT; CDR3aa: CASSLQGPNTEAFF
len: 12; j_gene: TRBJ2-7; v_gene: TRBV2; d_gene: NA; abundance: once; CDR3nt: TGTGCCAGCGGTTACAGCAGCTACGAGCAGTACTTC; CDR3aa: CASGYSSYEQYF
len: 15; j_gene: TRBJ1-5; v_gene: TRBV7-2; d_gene: NA; abundance: NA; CDR3nt: TGTGCCAGCAGCTTAGTCCAGGGAGGGAATCAGCCCCAGCATTTT; CDR3aa: CASSLVQGGNQPQHF
len: 15; j_gene: TRBJ2-3; v_gene: TRBV6-6; d_gene: NA; abundance: NA; CDR3nt: TGTGCCAGCAGTTACCGAGCTGACGGGACAGATACGCAGTATTTT; CDR3aa: CASSYRADGTDTQYF
len: 16; j_gene: TRBJ1-1; v_gene: TRBV5-1; d_gene: TRBD1; abundance: NA; CDR3nt: TGCGCCAGCAGCTTGGTGGGCAGGGGGTTCGGCACTGAAGCTTTCTTT; CDR3aa: CASSLVGRGFGTEAFF
len: 9; j_gene: TRBJ2-7; v_gene: TRBV10-1; d_gene: NA; abundance: NA; CDR3nt: TGCGCCAGCAGGAGGGGCAGGACCTTC; CDR3aa: CASRRGRTF
len: 12; j_gene: TRBJ2-1; v_gene: TRBV7-2; d_gene: NA; abundance: NA; CDR3nt: TGTGCCAGCAGCGCACCGTTCAATGAGCAGTTCTTC; CDR3aa: CASSAPFNEQFF
len: 14; j_gene: TRBJ1-1; v_gene: TRBV18; d_gene: NA; abundance: NA; CDR3nt: TGTGCCAGCTCGCGGGACCAGGGTAACACTGAAGCTTTCTTT; CDR3aa: CASSRDQGNTEAFF
len: 15; j_gene: TRBJ1-2; v_gene: TRBV28; d_gene: TRBD1; abundance: NA; CDR3nt: TGTGCCAGCAGTTCCACTTGGACAGGGAGGAGTGGCTACACCTTC; CDR3aa: CASSSTWTGRSGYTF
len: 14; j_gene: TRBJ2-7; v_gene: TRBV2; d_gene: TRBD1; abundance: NA; CDR3nt: TGTGCCAGCAGGCGGACAGGGTTACTCTACGAGCAGTACTTC; CDR3aa: CASRRTGLLYEQYF
len: 14; j_gene: TRBJ2-7; v_gene: TRBV5-5; d_gene: NA; abundance: NA; CDR3nt: TGTGCCAGCAGCTTTTTGGTAGGATCCTACGAGCAGTACTTC; CDR3aa: CASSFLVGSYEQYF
len: 16; j_gene: TRBJ2-7; v_gene: TRBV4-2; d_gene: TRBD1; abundance: NA; CDR3nt: TGTGCCAGCAGCCACGGTTCCGGGACAGGGGGTTACGAGCAGTACTTC; CDR3aa: CASSHGSGTGGYEQYF
len: 14; j_gene: TRBJ1-4; v_gene: TRBV28; d_gene: NA; abundance: NA; CDR3nt: TGTGCCAGCAGTTTAATAGGAAGGGGCGAAAAACTGTTTTTT; CDR3aa: CASSLIGRGEKLFF
len: 17; j_gene: TRBJ2-3; v_gene: TRBV27; d_gene: TRBD2; abundance: NA; CDR3nt: TGTGCCAGCACAGCACTAGCGACGGGAGGGGGAACAGATACGCAGTATTTT; CDR3aa: CASTALATGGGTDTQYF
len: 16; j_gene: TRBJ2-7; v_gene: TRBV5-1; d_gene: TRBD2; abundance: once; CDR3nt: TGCGCCAGCAGCTTGGATCCGGCTAGCGGACCCTACGAGCAGTACTTC; CDR3aa: CASSLDPASGPYEQYF
len: 15; j_gene: TRBJ2-1; v_gene: TRBV20-1; d_gene: NA; abundance: once; CDR3nt: TGCAGTGCTAGTCCCTATTTTGAAGTCGGCAATGAGCAGTTCTTC; CDR3aa: CSASPYFEVGNEQFF
len: 17; j_gene: TRBJ2-1; v_gene: TRBV5-1; d_gene: TRBD2; abundance: NA; CDR3nt: TGCGCCAGCAGCTCCTTAATGACTAGCGGGGCCTACAATGAGCAGTTCTTC; CDR3aa: CASSSLMTSGAYNEQFF
len: 14; j_gene: TRBJ2-7; v_gene: TRBV7-9; d_gene: TRBD2; abundance: NA; CDR3nt: TGTGCCAGCAGCGCTCCGGGAGGCTCCTACGAGCAGTACTTC; CDR3aa: CASSAPGGSYEQYF
len: 18; j_gene: TRBJ2-1; v_gene: TRBV19; d_gene: NA; abundance: NA; CDR3nt: TGTGCCAGTAGTACTGGGCGGGACATCAAGACTGTTGACAATGAGCAGTTCTTC; CDR3aa: CASSTGRDIKTVDNEQFF
len: 13; j_gene: TRBJ2-3; v_gene: TRBV5-1; d_gene: NA; abundance: NA; CDR3nt: TGCGCCAGCATGGAGGCGAGCACAGATACGCAGTATTTT; CDR3aa: CASMEASTDTQYF
len: 15; j_gene: TRBJ2-5; v_gene: TRBV24-1; d_gene: TRBD1; abundance: NA; CDR3nt: TGTGCCACCAGTGATTCCGACAGGGTTCAAGAGACCCAGTACTTC; CDR3aa: CATSDSDRVQETQYF
len: 14; j_gene: TRBJ2-2; v_gene: TRBV9; d_gene: TRBD2; abundance: NA; CDR3nt: TGTGCCAGCAGCCCCGGGACGGGAGGTGGGGAGCTGTTTTTT; CDR3aa: CASSPGTGGGELFF
len: 12; j_gene: TRBJ2-2; v_gene: TRBV2; d_gene: NA; abundance: few; CDR3nt: TGTGCCAGCAACAGGAACACCGGGGAGCTGTTTTTT; CDR3aa: CASNRNTGELFF
len: 14; j_gene: TRBJ1-6; v_gene: TRBV19; d_gene: TRBD1; abundance: once; CDR3nt: TGTGCCAGTAGCCCCGGACAGGGTCTTTCACCCCTCCACTTT; CDR3aa: CASSPGQGLSPLHF
len: 18; j_gene: TRBJ2-1; v_gene: TRBV24-1; d_gene: TRBD1; abundance: once; CDR3nt: TGTGCCACCAGTGACCCAAAGAAGGACAGGGGGACCTACAATGAGCAGTTCTTC; CDR3aa: CATSDPKKDRGTYNEQFF
len: 15; j_gene: TRBJ2-5; v_gene: TRBV7-9; d_gene: NA; abundance: NA; CDR3nt: TGTGCCAGCAGCTCATGGGCGGGAAACCAAGAGACCCAGTACTTC; CDR3aa: CASSSWAGNQETQYF
len: 17; j_gene: TRBJ1-6; v_gene: TRBV2; d_gene: TRBD1; abundance: NA; CDR3nt: TGTGCCAGCAGTGACCGCGGTGGCAGGGGGATCAATTCACCCCTCCACTTT; CDR3aa: CASSDRGGRGINSPLHF
len: 14; j_gene: TRBJ1-1; v_gene: TRBV12-1; d_gene: NA; abundance: NA; CDR3nt: TGTGCCAGCAGCTTTGCGCAGAAGGGGTTTGAAGCTTTCTTT; CDR3aa: CASSFAQKGFEAFF
len: 15; j_gene: TRBJ2-1; v_gene: TRBV2; d_gene: TRBD2; abundance: once; CDR3nt: TGTGCCAGCAGTGCGCCGGGACTAGGAGGTAGCGAGCAGTTCTTC; CDR3aa: CASSAPGLGGSEQFF
len: 19; j_gene: TRBJ1-5; v_gene: TRBV27; d_gene: NA; abundance: once; CDR3nt: TGTGCCAGCAGTCTCCACAGCGATACAGGTCGACATAGCAATCAGCCCCAGCATTTT; CDR3aa: CASSLHSDTGRHSNQPQHF
len: 16; j_gene: TRBJ2-3; v_gene: TRBV23-1; d_gene: TRBD1; abundance: NA; CDR3nt: TGCGCCAGCAGTCAATCTAGGGGACAGGGGTCAGATACGCAGTATTTT; CDR3aa: CASSQSRGQGSDTQYF
len: 15; j_gene: TRBJ2-3; v_gene: TRBV4-3; d_gene: TRBD2; abundance: NA; CDR3nt: TGCGCCAGCAGCCAAGAGGGGAGGGCGAAAGATACGCAGTATTTT; CDR3aa: CASSQEGRAKDTQYF
len: 15; j_gene: TRBJ2-3; v_gene: TRBV5-1; d_gene: TRBD2; abundance: NA; CDR3nt: TGCGCCAGCAGCCCCGGACTAGCGGCCACAGATACGCAGTATTTT; CDR3aa: CASSPGLAATDTQYF
len: 15; j_gene: TRBJ2-1; v_gene: TRBV28; d_gene: TRBD1; abundance: NA; CDR3nt: TGTGCCAGCAGTTCCCCGGGACAGCCCACCAATGAGCAGTTCTTC; CDR3aa: CASSSPGQPTNEQFF
len: 13; j_gene: TRBJ1-1; v_gene: TRBV18; d_gene: TRBD1; abundance: NA; CDR3nt: TGTGCCAGCTCACCGGACAGGGGGGACGAAGCTTTCTTT; CDR3aa: CASSPDRGDEAFF
len: 14; j_gene: TRBJ2-3; v_gene: TRBV7-2; d_gene: TRBD2; abundance: NA; CDR3nt: TGTGCCAGCAGCCAAGCGGGGAGCGGAGATACGCAGTATTTT; CDR3aa: CASSQAGSGDTQYF
len: 11; j_gene: TRBJ2-5; v_gene: TRBV20-1; d_gene: NA; abundance: NA; CDR3nt: TGCAGTGTCACTATACAAGAGACCCAGTACTTC; CDR3aa: CSVTIQETQYF
len: 14; j_gene: TRBJ2-7; v_gene: TRBV19; d_gene: NA; abundance: NA; CDR3nt: TGTGCCAGTAGTGTTGGGACACCTCACTACGAGCAGTACTTC; CDR3aa: CASSVGTPHYEQYF
len: 17; j_gene: TRBJ2-7; v_gene: TRBV6-2/TRBV6-3; d_gene: TRBD2; abundance: NA; CDR3nt: TGTGCCAGCAGTTACTCGAAGTTACTAGCGGGAGTCAACGAGCAGTACTTC; CDR3aa: CASSYSKLLAGVNEQYF
len: 16; j_gene: TRBJ2-3; v_gene: TRBV29-1; d_gene: NA; abundance: NA; CDR3nt: TGCAGCACTGGGGCAGGCAGAACCAGAAGCACAGATACGCAGTATTTT; CDR3aa: CSTGAGRTRSTDTQYF
len: 15; j_gene: TRBJ2-4; v_gene: TRBV5-4; d_gene: NA; abundance: NA; CDR3nt: TGTGCCAGCCAAGAAACACCGGGACTCATCCAAATTCAGTACTTC; CDR3aa: CASQETPGLIQIQYF
len: 16; j_gene: TRBJ2-3; v_gene: TRBV4-2; d_gene: NA; abundance: NA; CDR3nt: TGTGCCAGCAGCCAAGAGGGACGCGGGGGCAGCGATACGCAGTATTTT; CDR3aa: CASSQEGRGGSDTQYF
len: 13; j_gene: TRBJ1-5; v_gene: TRBV6-1; d_gene: NA; abundance: few; CDR3nt: TGTGCCAGCAGTGAAGGGACCTATCAGCCCCAGCATTTT; CDR3aa: CASSEGTYQPQHF
len: 16; j_gene: TRBJ1-1; v_gene: TRBV19; d_gene: TRBD1; abundance: NA; CDR3nt: TGTGCCAGTAGTACGTCATCCGGGACAGCCGGAGTTGAAGCTTTCTTT; CDR3aa: CASSTSSGTAGVEAFF